Listed below are T cell receptor beta chains from one sample, sequenced in a study of blood T cell repertoires in COVID-19. Measured with immunoSEQ multiplex PCR; TCRdb has only the in-frame clones, and not every one. The sample shows some 270,000 clones, over 80% of them seen only once. The sample comprised PBMCs or T cells enriched from blood (not recorded which). The receptors come from a woman between 25 and 40 years old with acute COVID-19. The CDR3 runs from the conserved cysteine through the conserved F or W. The D gene is left open where the match is weak. Where a row states a size, it is once, few, many or the class of an expanded clone; other rows omit it.

CDR3 protein,CDR3 DNA,J gene,clone size,V gene,D gene
CASSRQDRDNSPLHF,TGTGCCAGCAGCAGACAGGACAGGGATAATTCACCCCTCCACTTT,TRBJ1-6,-,TRBV9,TRBD1
CASSKAGGNQPQHF,TGTGCCAGCAGCAAGGCTGGAGGCAATCAGCCCCAGCATTTT,TRBJ1-5,-,TRBV6-5,-
CASSFSVGRWSPLHF,TGTGCCAGCAGTTTTTCAGTTGGCAGGTGGTCACCCCTCCACTTT,TRBJ1-6,-,TRBV28,-
CASSQTGVAVNTEAFF,TGTGCCAGCTCACAGACAGGGGTGGCGGTGAACACTGAAGCTTTCTTT,TRBJ1-1,few,TRBV18,TRBD1
CASSQDTGSSYEQYF,TGCGCCAGCAGCCAAGATACAGGGTCTTCCTACGAGCAGTACTTC,TRBJ2-7,-,TRBV4-3,-
CASSAGPYNEQFF,TGTGCCAGCAGCGCGGGACCTTACAATGAGCAGTTCTTC,TRBJ2-1,-,TRBV5-4,-
CASTRRGDRGHEQYF,TGTGCCAGCACCCGTAGGGGGGACAGGGGCCACGAGCAGTACTTC,TRBJ2-7,few,TRBV27,TRBD1
CASSPLGETQYF,TGTGCCAGCAGTCCCCTCGGAGAGACCCAGTACTTC,TRBJ2-5,-,TRBV27,-
CASRSSGRATYEQYF,TGTGCCAGCAGATCTAGCGGGAGGGCTACCTACGAGCAGTACTTC,TRBJ2-7,-,TRBV11-2,TRBD2
CASSRPGLASNEQFF,TGTGCCAGCTCAAGACCGGGACTCGCCTCCAATGAGCAGTTCTTC,TRBJ2-1,-,TRBV18,-
CASSYSLTDTQYF,TGTGCCAGCAGTTACTCCCTGACAGATACGCAGTATTTT,TRBJ2-3,once,TRBV6-6,-
CASLRPENYGYTF,TGTGCCAGTCTCCGTCCGGAGAACTATGGCTACACCTTC,TRBJ1-2,few,TRBV7-9,-